Below are 31 T cell receptor beta chains sequenced from a single sample in a study of CD8+CD57+ T cells in acquired aplastic anemia. Both TCR beta VDJ combination and CDR3 sequence profiling were carried out. Genomic DNA was the template for this profiling. MiXCR, run by TCRdb on the reads, gives a single entry per CDR3 protein. Among around 170,000 distinct CDR3 sequences listed, approximately 60% were seen once. The sequencing input was sorted CD4+, CD8+, or CD8+CD57+ T cells (not recorded which) from PBMCs. The receptors shown here come from a human donor in good health.

The rearrangement joins TRBV7-6 to TRBJ2-7; TRBD2 matches 12 bases. The CDR3 loop spans 15 amino acids. The V gene end was trimmed by 0 bases and the J gene end by 4 bases; junction bases not matched to a gene: 1. CDR1 is SGHVS, CDR2 FNYEAQ, per germline. DNA for the CDR3: TGTGCCAGCAGCTTAGCCGGGACTAGCGGGTACGAGCAGTACTTC. Translation gives CASSLAGTSGYEQYF.

This clonotype has ten or more counts. The rearrangement joins TRBV7-9 to TRBJ1-1, with D possibly matching TRBD1 (6 bases). The V and J ends lost 3 bases and 3 bases respectively, with 11 bases between them. CDR1 SEHNR and CDR2 FQNEAQ come from the germline V gene (reference sequence). The CDR3 runs 14 residues. As DNA, the CDR3 is TGTGCCAGCAGCTTCGGGGGGCGGGACACTGAAGCTTTCTTT. It yields the protein CASSFGGRDTEAFF.

The chain recombines TRBV24-1 with TRBJ2-5, with D possibly matching TRBD1 (6 bases). The length of the CDR3 is 14 residues. The germline V gene has CDR1 KGHDR and CDR2 SFDVKD. V dropped 2 bases and J dropped 2 bases, with 8 bases sitting between them. CDR3 loop: CATSDWDKQETQYF. Written as DNA, the CDR3 is TGTGCCACCAGTGATTGGGACAAACAAGAGACCCAGTACTTC.

This clonotype was counted a few times. CDR3: CASSLGSGDTQYF. CDR3 DNA sequence: TGTGCCAGCAGCTTAGGTAGCGGAGATACGCAGTATTTT. The V gene is TRBV7-2, the J gene TRBJ2-3; possibly TRBD2 for D (6 bases). The CDR3 spans 13 residues. V was clipped by 1 base and J by 5 bases, with 7 bases between them. Germline lookup yields CDR1 SGHTA and CDR2 FQGNSA.

The J gene is TRBJ1-1, the V gene TRBV5-4; D remains ambiguous. V gave up 1 base and J gave up 0 bases, with 10 bases separating them. CDR1 and CDR2 (germline): SGHNT, YYREEE (reference sequence). CDR3 size: 15 residues. CDR3 sequence reads: CASSLSGDMNTEAFF. The CDR3 nucleotides are TGTGCCAGCAGCTTGTCCGGGGATATGAACACTGAAGCTTTCTTT.

The V gene is TRBV7-9, the J gene TRBJ2-3; D unresolved. CDR3 length equals 12 residues. Germline values: CDR1 SEHNR, CDR2 FQNEAQ (reference sequence). V was trimmed by 3 bases and J by 6 bases, leaving 7 bases between them. This CDR3 is CASSLIGDTQYF. The CDR3 nucleotides read TGTGCCAGCAGCTTGATCGGGGATACGCAGTATTTT.

The table lists this clonotype with a few counts. The chain carries TRBV15 and TRBJ2-5, with D unclear. Germline CDR1 is LNHNV and CDR2 is YYDKDF (reference sequence). V lost 3 bases and J lost 1, with 12 bases in between. The CDR3 has 15 residues. CDR3 loop: CATSSDSPGQETQYF. The CDR3 DNA sequence: TGTGCCACCAGCAGTGACTCCCCAGGCCAAGAGACCCAGTACTTC.

The rearrangement joins TRBV10-3 to TRBJ1-1; TRBD1 might be the D (5 bases). Germline-derived CDR1 and CDR2 are ENHRY and SYGVKD. V was shortened by 6 bases and J by 3 bases, with 14 bases between the two germline ends. The CDR3 spans 14 residues. CDR3 nucleotides: TGTGCCATCAGCGACAGAAGTGGGGACACTGAAGCTTTCTTT. Translated: CAISDRSGDTEAFF.

The chain joins TRBV20-1 to TRBJ2-1, with D tentatively TRBD1 (6 bases). This CDR3 is 10 amino acids long. V lost 6 bases and J 7 bases, leaving 7 bases between the germline ends. Germline V gene data show CDR1 as DFQATT and CDR2 as SNEGSKA (reference sequence). The CDR3 sequence: CSAQGNEQFF. In nucleotides, the CDR3 is TGCAGTGCGCAGGGGAATGAGCAGTTCTTC.

This clonotype showed up just a few times. The V call is TRBV7-8, the J call TRBJ1-2; 10 bases map to TRBD1. This CDR3 contains 16 residues. Losses at the gene ends were 1 base for V and 7 bases for J; bases not matched to a gene: 9. CDR1 and CDR2 (germline): SGHVS, FQNEAQ. CDR3 loop: CASSLEGDRGLSGYTF. The CDR3, as DNA: TGTGCCAGCAGCTTAGAGGGGGACAGGGGACTTAGTGGCTACACCTTC.

The sample holds one count of this clonotype. The chain uses TRBV7-2 and TRBJ2-7, with unresolved D. This CDR3 has 12 amino acids. Germline CDR1 is SGHTA and CDR2 is FQGNSA. V lost 4 bases to trimming and J lost 6 bases, with 10 bases between them. CDR3: CASSSDLPEQYF. DNA of the CDR3: TGTGCCAGCAGCTCGGACCTCCCCGAGCAGTACTTC.

This clonotype has just a few counts. J is TRBJ1-1 and V is TRBV20-1, with D perhaps TRBD1 (5 bases). Deletions cut 5 bases from V and 0 bases from J, with 13 bases between. CDR3 length: 14 residues. CDR1 DFQATT and CDR2 SNEGSKA come from the germline V gene (reference sequence). CDR3 in DNA: TGCAGTGCTGATAGGGGACTCATGAACACTGAAGCTTTCTTT. Residues: CSADRGLMNTEAFF.

The chain combines TRBV15 with TRBJ1-1; D unresolved. Germline V gene data show CDR1 as LNHNV and CDR2 as YYDKDF (reference sequence). Trimming shortened V by 1 base and J by 5 bases, and 11 bases separated the two germline ends. CDR3 size: 14 residues. The CDR3 nucleotides are TGTGCCACCAGCAGAGGTATTACGTGGACTGAAGCTTTCTTT. Translating gives CATSRGITWTEAFF.

This clonotype was seen at least ten times. This sequence joins TRBV7-9 and TRBJ2-3, with 8 nucleotides matching TRBD1. The CDR3 runs 12 residues. The ends lost 5 bases at V and 11 bases at J; junction bases unmatched: 6. Germline V gives CDR1 SEHNR, CDR2 FQNEAQ (reference sequence). In nucleotides, the CDR3 is TGTGCCAGCAGCGTAGGACAGGGAGGGCAGTATTTT. This translates into CASSVGQGGQYF.

The chain is built from TRBV9 and TRBJ2-7; 9 nucleotides match TRBD1. After removal of 4 bases from V and 2 bases from J, the junction contained 4 bases not matched to a gene. CDR1 SGDLS and CDR2 YYNGEE come from the germline V gene. The CDR3 extends over 14 amino acids. The CDR3 bases are TGTGCCAGCAGCACCAGACAGGGGGCCTACGAGCAGTACTTC. As protein: CASSTRQGAYEQYF.

The J gene is TRBJ1-4, the V gene TRBV19; 7 bases are shared with TRBD1. Germline V gene sequence: CDR1 LNHDA, CDR2 SQIVND (reference sequence). V dropped 9 bases and J dropped 8; count of bases not matched to a gene: 21. The CDR3 is 17 residues long. CDR3 DNA: TGTGCCAGCACTCAGCCGGGACAGCAACCTTCAGAAGAAAAACTGTTTTTT. This gives the protein CASTQPGQQPSEEKLFF.

The J gene is TRBJ2-5, the V gene TRBV29-1; possibly TRBD2 for D (6 bases). CDR1 SQVTM and CDR2 ANQGSEA come from the germline V gene. This CDR3 comprises 13 residues. The germline V and J ends were trimmed by 5 bases and 6 bases, with 16 bases remaining between them. The CDR3 protein is CSVSRENPKTQYF. The CDR3 DNA follows: TGCAGCGTTTCGCGGGAAAATCCCAAGACCCAGTACTTC. The full variable domain, its missing parts supplied by reference TRBV29-1 and TRBJ2-5, is SAVISQKPSRDICQRGTSLTIQCQVDSQVTMMFWYRQQPGQSLTLIATANQGSEATYESGFVIDKFPISRPNLTFSTLTVSNMSPEDSSIYLCSVSRENPKTQYFGPGTRLLVL.

This clonotype has at least ten counts. The chain is built from TRBV4-1 and TRBJ1-2; D uncertain. This CDR3 has 15 residues. CDR1 and CDR2 (germline): MGHRA, YSYEKL. V was cut by 3 bases and J by 5 bases, with 16 bases left in between. The CDR3 loop is CASSQGSRVSYGYTF. CDR3 nucleotide sequence: TGCGCCAGCAGCCAGGGAAGTAGGGTATCGTATGGCTACACCTTC.

J is TRBJ1-2 and V is TRBV2, with 7 bases fitting TRBD1. Germline assignment: CDR1 SNHLY and CDR2 FYNNEI. Unmatched junction bases numbered 7, after V lost 2 bases and J lost 4 bases. The CDR3 has 15 residues. Here the CDR3 DNA reads TGTGCCAGCAGTGAACAGGGGGGGTCGGGCTATGGCTACACCTTC. Translating gives CASSEQGGSGYGYTF.

The chain recombines TRBV5-1 with TRBJ2-7; no definite D call. The CDR3 sequence is 14 residues long. Trimming left V 0 bases short and J 0 bases short, with 7 bases between. Germline-derived CDR1 and CDR2 are SGHRS and YFSETQ. For the CDR3, the DNA is TGCGCCAGCAGCTTGGGGTCGAGCTCCTACGAGCAGTACTTC. This encodes CASSLGSSSYEQYF. Supplemented by reference TRBV5-1 and TRBJ2-7, the full variable domain reads KAGVTQTPRYLIKTRGQQVTLSCSPISGHRSVSWYQQTPGQGLQFLFEYFSETQRNKGNFPGRFSGRQFSNSRSEMNVSTLELGDSALYLCASSLGSSSYEQYFGPGTRLTVT.

For this clonotype: A junction boundary mismatches the germline segment, possibly from a read error. The chain combines TRBV7-8 with TRBJ1-6; D is undetermined. CDR1 is SGHVS, CDR2 FQNEAQ, per germline. There are 13 residues in the CDR3. The CDR3: CASSLAVMAPLHF. The CDR3 nucleotides read TGTGCCAGCAGCCTAGCCGTGATGGCTCCCCTCCACTTT.

This clonotype was counted between two and nine times. The chain joins TRBV20-1 to TRBJ2-7, with TRBD2 matching over 7 bases. Unmatched junction bases numbered 8, after V lost 8 bases and J lost 1 base. Germline-derived CDR1 and CDR2 are DFQATT and SNEGSKA (reference sequence). The CDR3 runs 13 residues. CDR3 region: CSTNSAGSYEQYF. The CDR3 bases are TGCAGTACCAACTCAGCGGGATCCTACGAGCAGTACTTC.

V is TRBV29-1 and J is TRBJ2-5, with TRBD2 matching over 12 bases. J lost 4 bases, V lost 8 bases, and 5 bases had no gene match. The CDR3 sequence is 13 residues long. Germline V CDR1 and CDR2: SQVTM, ANQGSEA. The CDR3 DNA sequence: TGCAGCTTGACTAGCGGGAGACTAGAGACCCAGTACTTC. Residues: CSLTSGRLETQYF.

The rearrangement links TRBV5-1 to TRBJ2-7, with 14 bases fitting TRBD2. Germline V gene lookup returns CDR1 SGHRS and CDR2 YFSETQ. The CDR3 is 16 residues long. The junction had 6 bases not matched to a gene; V was cut back by 4 bases and J by 3 bases. This chain's CDR3 is CASSRGLAGGYYEQYF. The CDR3 DNA reads as TGCGCCAGCAGCCGAGGACTAGCGGGGGGATACTACGAGCAGTACTTC.

V is TRBV9 and J is TRBJ2-5; perhaps TRBD2 as D (7 bases). This CDR3 is built from 14 residues. In germline, CDR1 is SGDLS, CDR2 YYNGEE. V lost 0 bases and J 5 bases, leaving 11 bases between the germline ends. The CDR3 here is CASSVEGGVETQYF. CDR3 nucleotides: TGTGCCAGCAGCGTAGAAGGGGGGGTCGAGACCCAGTACTTC.

This clonotype has only a few counts. The chain's CDR3 is CATSRDRVGQREQYF. As DNA, the CDR3 is TGTGCCACCAGCAGAGATCGGGTGGGCCAGAGGGAGCAGTACTTC. V usage is TRBV15 and J usage is TRBJ2-7; D gene unclear. Per germline, CDR1 LNHNV and CDR2 YYDKDF (reference sequence). The CDR3 sequence is 15 residues long. V shed 0 bases and J shed 7 bases, with 16 bases lying between them.

The chain joins TRBV20-1 to TRBJ1-2; weak D call: TRBD1 (5 bases). V was shortened by 6 bases and J by 8 bases, with 19 bases between the two germline ends. The CDR3 is 13 residues long. Germline V gives CDR1 DFQATT, CDR2 SNEGSKA (reference sequence). CDR3 DNA sequence: TGCAGTGCGGTGCGGGGGGTATCTTCAGGCTACACCTTC. Translated: CSAVRGVSSGYTF.

V is TRBV7-8 and J is TRBJ2-7, with a weak D call TRBD1 (5 bases). Germline CDR1 is SGHVS and CDR2 is FQNEAQ. The CDR3 has 17 residues. V dropped 2 bases and J dropped 7 bases, with 24 bases sitting between them. The DNA for the CDR3 is TGTGCCAGCAGCTTAACGGAAAACAGGCGAGGCGGTCAGGAGCAGTACTTC. This encodes CASSLTENRRGGQEQYF.

V gene TRBV20-1 combines with J gene TRBJ2-3, with TRBD2 identical over 7 bases. The CDR3 is made up of 14 amino acids. V lost 6 bases to trimming and J lost 0 bases; unmatched junction nucleotides: 6. CDR1 and CDR2 from the germline V gene are DFQATT and SNEGSKA (reference sequence). The CDR3 DNA reads as TGCAGTGCAATCTTTAGCGGGAGCACAGATACGCAGTATTTT. It encodes CSAIFSGSTDTQYF.

This clonotype was seen ten or more times. The rearrangement joins TRBV5-1 to TRBJ2-1; D is possibly TRBD2 (5 bases). V lost 4 bases, J lost 3 bases, and 11 bases lay in between. CDR3 length equals 14 residues. CDR1 is SGHRS, CDR2 YFSETQ, per germline. CDR3 nucleotides: TGCGCCAGCAGCCCCGGCGGGCGCTACAATGAGCAGTTCTTC. Protein sequence: CASSPGGRYNEQFF.

The gene calls are TRBV9 and TRBJ2-7, with 7 bases aligning to TRBD1. Unmatched junction bases numbered 4, after V lost 4 bases and J lost 0 bases. CDR3 length: 14 residues. Germline values: CDR1 SGDLS, CDR2 YYNGEE. The chain's CDR3 is CASSLGQSSYEQYF. In DNA, the CDR3 is TGTGCCAGCAGCTTGGGACAGAGCTCCTACGAGCAGTACTTC.